This TCR beta chain emerged from a study of naive and memory T cell subsets. The CDR3 runs to 13 residues. V was clipped by 4 bases and J by 3 bases, with 8 bases between them. The germline V gene has CDR1 SGHRS and CDR2 YFSETQ. General study findings and limits: Over 95% of naive TCR sequences appeared only once after error correction, unlike memory subsets. Between naive and memory subsets, TCR abundance power law exponents differed.

Both TRBC1 and TRBC2 were covered by a beta constant-region primer of two equimolar oligonucleotides. An oligonucleotide with the SP2 primer and a 12-nucleotide UMI was ligated to the cDNA 3' end. TCRdb independently ran MiXCR on the UMI-ligation and nested PCR reads; one entry per CDR3 protein. The table records 130,000 to 150,000 distinct CDR3 sequences, 15% to 20% of them present only once. For this clonotype: Its target is not known.

Four subsets defined by CD45RA and CD27 were sorted after CD3, CD4, CD8 and live/dead staining. The sample taken for sequencing was naive CD4+ T cells from blood. This chain uses TRBV5-1 with TRBJ1-5; the D gene is possibly TRBD1 (5 bases). The clonotype comes from a human donor in good health. CDR3 DNA sequence: TGCGCCAGCAGCAGGGACTCCAATCAGCCCCAGCATTTT. This sequence encodes CASSRDSNQPQHF.